This entry is about one T cell receptor (beta chain). Its antigen is not identified. TCRdb analysed the 5' RACE reads with MiXCR anew, one entry per CDR3 protein. Of 400,000 or so distinct CDR3 sequences in the sample, 20% were seen once. This sample is drawn from a study of T-cell memory formation after mild COVID-19. Per germline, CDR1 SGHTA and CDR2 FQGNSA. The V and J ends lost 4 bases and 3 bases, in that order; junction bases with no gene match: 4. The CDR3 runs 15 residues. General observations from the study: Clones contracting over day 15 to 85 were CD4/CD8 balanced, with later expanders leaning CD4+. Among clones peaking at day 37 in the second wave, SARS-CoV-2 specificity remained unconfirmed.

Material: PBMCs or a T cell subset sorted from them (not recorded which). J is TRBJ2-7 and V is TRBV7-2; 12 positions match TRBD2. The TCR comes from an adult woman who had mild COVID-19 (a few samples of this study predate the infection). Cell type and time point are not known. The chain's CDR3 is CASSYTSGRLYEQYF. DNA of the CDR3: TGTGCCAGCAGCTACACTAGCGGGAGGCTCTACGAGCAGTACTTC. Supplemented by reference TRBV7-2 and TRBJ2-7, the full variable domain reads GAGVSQSPSNKVTEKGKDVELRCDPISGHTALYWYRQSLGQGLEFLIYFQGNSAPDKSGLPSDRFSAERTGGSVSTLTIQRTQQEDSAVYLCASSYTSGRLYEQYFGPGTRLTVT.